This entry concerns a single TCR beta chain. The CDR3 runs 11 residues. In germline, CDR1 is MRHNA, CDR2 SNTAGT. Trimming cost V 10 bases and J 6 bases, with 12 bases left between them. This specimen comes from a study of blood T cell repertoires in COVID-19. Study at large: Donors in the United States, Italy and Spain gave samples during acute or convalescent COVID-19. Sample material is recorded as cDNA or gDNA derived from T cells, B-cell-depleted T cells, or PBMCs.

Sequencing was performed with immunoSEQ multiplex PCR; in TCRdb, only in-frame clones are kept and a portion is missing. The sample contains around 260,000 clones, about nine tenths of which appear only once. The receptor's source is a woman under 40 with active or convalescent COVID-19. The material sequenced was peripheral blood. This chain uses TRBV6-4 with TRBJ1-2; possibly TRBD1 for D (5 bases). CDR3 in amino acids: CATRQGDGYTF. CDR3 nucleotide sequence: TGTGCCACCCGCCAGGGCGATGGCTACACCTTC.